A selection of T cell receptor beta chains follows, all from one sample in a study of blood T cells in healthy people across ages. MiXCR, applied by TCRdb to the 5' RACE reads, yields one record per CDR3 protein. The sample records over a million distinct CDR3 sequences, roughly 45% being singletons. Sequencing input: blood. These receptors all stem from a woman younger than 35 in good health. The CDR3 runs from the conserved cysteine through the conserved F or W. The D gene is left open where the match is weak. Size is omitted from some rows. Given values are once, few, many or a class for expanded clones.

J | V | size | D | CDR3 | DNA
TRBJ2-3 | TRBV5-6 | . | . | CASGRDPTDTQYF | TGTGCCAGCGGACGGGACCCCACAGATACGCAGTATTTT
TRBJ2-1 | TRBV20-1 | . | . | CSANEEFSYNEQFF | TGCAGTGCCAACGAGGAATTCTCCTACAATGAGCAGTTCTTC
TRBJ2-3 | TRBV10-3 | . | TRBD2 | CAIKPSGRLATDTQYF | TGTGCCATCAAACCTAGCGGGAGGCTAGCAACAGATACGCAGTATTTT
TRBJ2-5 | TRBV7-7 | . | TRBD2 | CASSLSSGIAQTQYF | TGTGCCAGCAGCTTATCTAGCGGGATTGCACAGACCCAGTACTTC
TRBJ2-5 | TRBV12-3/TRBV12-4 | . | TRBD2 | CASSSIPGGPKETQYF | TGTGCCAGCAGTTCCATCCCGGGGGGGCCGAAGGAGACCCAGTACTTC
TRBJ2-3 | TRBV9 | . | . | CASSVGGARTDTQYF | TGTGCCAGCAGCGTAGGTGGGGCGCGCACAGATACGCAGTATTTT
TRBJ1-1 | TRBV21-1 | . | . | CASSKRNPLGGEDDTEAFF | TGTGCCAGCAGCAAACGCAATCCACTGGGTGGGGAGGATGACACTGAAGCTTTCTTT
TRBJ2-7 | TRBV5-1 | many | . | CASSIGSEQYF | TGCGCCAGCAGCATCGGGAGCGAGCAGTACTTC
TRBJ2-3 | TRBV6-2/TRBV6-3 | . | TRBD1 | CASNPRGRTSTDTQYF | TGTGCCAGCAATCCTAGGGGGCGCACAAGCACAGATACGCAGTATTTT
TRBJ1-1 | TRBV5-1 | . | TRBD1 | CASKDREGTEAFF | TGCGCCAGCAAGGACAGGGAGGGCACTGAAGCTTTCTTT
TRBJ2-5 | TRBV20-1 | many | . | CSARPLSETQYF | TGCAGTGCCCGCCCGTTAAGTGAGACCCAGTACTTC
TRBJ1-6 | TRBV4-1 | . | TRBD1 | CASSQVHDRGNSPLHF | TGCGCCAGCAGCCAAGTTCACGACAGGGGCAATTCACCCCTCCACTTT
TRBJ2-6 | TRBV6-1 | . | . | CASSPRNQGSGANVLTF | TGTGCCAGCAGTCCGCGGAATCAGGGCTCTGGGGCCAACGTCCTGACTTTC
TRBJ2-3 | TRBV12-3/TRBV12-4 | . | TRBD1 | CASSRDRLSDTQYF | TGTGCCAGCAGTCGGGACAGGTTATCAGATACGCAGTATTTT
TRBJ1-6 | TRBV24-1 | . | . | CATSVGRKSSYNSPLHF | TGTGCCACCAGTGTCGGGCGGAAGAGCTCCTATAATTCACCCCTCCACTTT
TRBJ1-2 | TRBV29-1 | few | TRBD1 | CSVEAGGNYGYTF | TGCAGCGTTGAAGCAGGGGGCAACTATGGCTACACCTTC
TRBJ2-7 | TRBV20-1 | few | TRBD1 | CSARIATGGDSGQYF | TGCAGTGCTAGAATTGCGACAGGGGGCGACTCCGGGCAGTACTTC